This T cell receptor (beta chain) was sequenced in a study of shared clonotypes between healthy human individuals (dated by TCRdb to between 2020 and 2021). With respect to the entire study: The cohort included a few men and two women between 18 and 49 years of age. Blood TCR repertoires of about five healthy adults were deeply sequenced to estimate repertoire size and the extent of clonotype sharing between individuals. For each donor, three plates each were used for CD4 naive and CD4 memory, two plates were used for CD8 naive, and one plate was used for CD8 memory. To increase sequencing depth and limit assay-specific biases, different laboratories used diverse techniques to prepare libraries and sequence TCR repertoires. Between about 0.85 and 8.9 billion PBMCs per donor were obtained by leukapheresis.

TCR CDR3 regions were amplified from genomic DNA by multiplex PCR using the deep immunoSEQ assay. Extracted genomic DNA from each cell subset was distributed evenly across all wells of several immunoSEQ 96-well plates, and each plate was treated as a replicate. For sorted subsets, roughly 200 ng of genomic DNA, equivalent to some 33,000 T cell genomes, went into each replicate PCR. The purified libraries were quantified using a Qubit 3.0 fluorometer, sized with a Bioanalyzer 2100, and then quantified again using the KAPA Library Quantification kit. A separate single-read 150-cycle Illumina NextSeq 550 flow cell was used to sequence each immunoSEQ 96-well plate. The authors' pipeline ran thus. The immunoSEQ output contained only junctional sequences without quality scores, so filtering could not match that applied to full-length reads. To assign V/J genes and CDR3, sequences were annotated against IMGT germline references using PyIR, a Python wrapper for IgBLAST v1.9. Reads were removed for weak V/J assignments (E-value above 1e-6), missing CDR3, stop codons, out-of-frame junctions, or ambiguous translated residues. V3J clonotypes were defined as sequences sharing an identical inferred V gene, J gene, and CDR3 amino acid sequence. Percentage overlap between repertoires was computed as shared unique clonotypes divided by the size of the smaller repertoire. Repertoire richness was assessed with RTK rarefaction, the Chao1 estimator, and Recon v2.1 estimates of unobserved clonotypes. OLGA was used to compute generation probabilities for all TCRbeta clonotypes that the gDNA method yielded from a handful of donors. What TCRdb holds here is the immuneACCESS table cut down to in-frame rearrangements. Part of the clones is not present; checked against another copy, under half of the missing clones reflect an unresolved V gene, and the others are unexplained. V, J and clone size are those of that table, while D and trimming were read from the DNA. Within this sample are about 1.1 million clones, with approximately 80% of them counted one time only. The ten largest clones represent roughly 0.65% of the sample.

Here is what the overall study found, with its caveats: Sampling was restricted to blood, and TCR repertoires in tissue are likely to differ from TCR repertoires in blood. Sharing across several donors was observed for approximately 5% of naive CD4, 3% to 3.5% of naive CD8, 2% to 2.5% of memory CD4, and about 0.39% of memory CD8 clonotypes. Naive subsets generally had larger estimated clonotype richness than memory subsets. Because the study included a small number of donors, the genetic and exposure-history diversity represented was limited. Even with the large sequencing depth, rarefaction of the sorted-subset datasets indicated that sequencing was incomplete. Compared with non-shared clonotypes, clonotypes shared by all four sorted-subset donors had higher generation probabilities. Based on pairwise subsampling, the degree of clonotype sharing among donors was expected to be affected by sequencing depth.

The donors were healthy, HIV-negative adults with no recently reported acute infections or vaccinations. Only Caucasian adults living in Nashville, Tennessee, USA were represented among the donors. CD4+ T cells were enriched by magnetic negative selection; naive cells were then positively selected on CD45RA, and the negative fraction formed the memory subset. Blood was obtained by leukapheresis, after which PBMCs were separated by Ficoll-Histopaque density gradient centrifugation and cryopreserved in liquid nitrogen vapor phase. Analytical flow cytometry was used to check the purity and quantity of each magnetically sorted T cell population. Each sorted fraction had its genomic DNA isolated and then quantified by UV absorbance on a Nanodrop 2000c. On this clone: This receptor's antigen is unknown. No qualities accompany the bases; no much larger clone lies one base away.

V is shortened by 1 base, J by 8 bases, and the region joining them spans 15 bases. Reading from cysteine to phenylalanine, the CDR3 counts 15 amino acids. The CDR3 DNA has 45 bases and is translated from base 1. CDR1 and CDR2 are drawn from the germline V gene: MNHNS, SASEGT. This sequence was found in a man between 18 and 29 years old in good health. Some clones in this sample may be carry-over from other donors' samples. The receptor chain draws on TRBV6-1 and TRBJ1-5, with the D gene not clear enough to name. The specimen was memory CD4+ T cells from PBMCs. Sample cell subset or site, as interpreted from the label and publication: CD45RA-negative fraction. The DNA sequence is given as TGTGCCAGCAGTGAAGAAGGGTCGATGGGGAAGCCCCAGCATTTT. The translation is CASSEEGSMGKPQHF.